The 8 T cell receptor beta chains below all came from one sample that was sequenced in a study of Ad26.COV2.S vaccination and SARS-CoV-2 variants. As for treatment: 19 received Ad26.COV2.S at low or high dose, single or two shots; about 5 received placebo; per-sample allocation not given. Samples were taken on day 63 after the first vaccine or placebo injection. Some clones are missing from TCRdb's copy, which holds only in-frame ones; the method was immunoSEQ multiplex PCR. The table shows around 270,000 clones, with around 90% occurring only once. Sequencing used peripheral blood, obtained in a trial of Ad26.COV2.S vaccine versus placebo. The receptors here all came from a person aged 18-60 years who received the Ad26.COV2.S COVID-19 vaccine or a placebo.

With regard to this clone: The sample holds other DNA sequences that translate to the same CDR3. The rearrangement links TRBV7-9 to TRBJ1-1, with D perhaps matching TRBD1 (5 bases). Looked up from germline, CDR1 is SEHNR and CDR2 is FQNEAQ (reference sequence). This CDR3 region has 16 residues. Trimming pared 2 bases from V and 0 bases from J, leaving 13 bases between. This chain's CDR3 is CASSLRTGPMNTEAFF. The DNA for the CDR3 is TGTGCCAGCAGCTTACGTACGGGGCCCATGAACACTGAAGCTTTCTTT.

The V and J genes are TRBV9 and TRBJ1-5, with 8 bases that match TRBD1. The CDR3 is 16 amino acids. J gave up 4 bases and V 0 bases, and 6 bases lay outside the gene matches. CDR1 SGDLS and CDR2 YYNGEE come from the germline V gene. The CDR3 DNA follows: TGTGCCAGCAGCGTAGATGGGACAGGATTTAATCAGCCCCAGCATTTT. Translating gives CASSVDGTGFNQPQHF.

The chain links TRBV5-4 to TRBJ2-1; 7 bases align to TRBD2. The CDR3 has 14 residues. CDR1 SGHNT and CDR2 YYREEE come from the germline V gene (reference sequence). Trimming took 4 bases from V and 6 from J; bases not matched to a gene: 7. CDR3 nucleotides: TGTGCCAGCAGCGCGTTGGGAGGGCGCAATGAGCAGTTCTTC. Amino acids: CASSALGGRNEQFF.

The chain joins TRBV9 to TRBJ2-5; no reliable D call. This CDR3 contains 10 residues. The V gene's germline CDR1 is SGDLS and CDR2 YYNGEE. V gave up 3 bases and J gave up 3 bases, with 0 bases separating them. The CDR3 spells CASSEETQYF. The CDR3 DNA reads TGTGCCAGCAGCGAAGAGACCCAGTACTTC.

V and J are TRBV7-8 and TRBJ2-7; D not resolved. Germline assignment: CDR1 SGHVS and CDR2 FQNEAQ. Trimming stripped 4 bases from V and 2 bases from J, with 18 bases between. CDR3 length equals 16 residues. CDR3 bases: TGTGCCAGCAGCTCCAAGACACTTAGATATACCTACGAGCAGTACTTC. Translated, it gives CASSSKTLRYTYEQYF.

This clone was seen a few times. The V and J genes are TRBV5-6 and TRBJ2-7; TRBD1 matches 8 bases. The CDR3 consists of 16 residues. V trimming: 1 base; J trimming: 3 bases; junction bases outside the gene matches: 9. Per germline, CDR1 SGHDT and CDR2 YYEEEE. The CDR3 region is CASSLTPGGGNYEQYV. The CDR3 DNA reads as TGTGCCAGCAGCTTGACCCCAGGGGGCGGAAACTACGAGCAGTACGTC.

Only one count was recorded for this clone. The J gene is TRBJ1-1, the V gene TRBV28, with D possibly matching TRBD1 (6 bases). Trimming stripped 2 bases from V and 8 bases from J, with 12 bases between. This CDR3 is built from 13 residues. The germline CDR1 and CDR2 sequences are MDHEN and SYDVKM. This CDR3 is CASSLRAGAEAFF. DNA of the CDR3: TGTGCCAGCAGTTTAAGGGCAGGGGCGGAAGCTTTCTTT.

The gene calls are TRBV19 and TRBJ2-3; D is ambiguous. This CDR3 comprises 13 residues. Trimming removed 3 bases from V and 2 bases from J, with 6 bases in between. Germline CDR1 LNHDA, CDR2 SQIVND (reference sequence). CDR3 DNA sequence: TGTGCCAGTAGTATGCCAACCACAGATACGCAGTATTTT. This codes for CASSMPTTDTQYF.